The sequence of this T cell receptor beta chain was determined in a study of CD8+CD57+ T cells in acquired aplastic anemia. The wider study: The study obtained an average of approximately 3 ug of DNA from sorted CD4+ and CD8+ cells. Study results and limitations: Patients and controls shared 25 to 30 CD8+ CDR3 sequences, which appeared highly expressed in patients and within their immunodominant clones. Statistical testing detected no significant gap in CD8+ Simpson's diversity between patients and controls.

CDR3 and TCR beta VDJ profiling relied on a genomic DNA template. One entry per CDR3 protein results from TCRdb running MiXCR on the reads. The repertoire holds a few hundred thousand distinct CDR3 sequences, with around 32% as singletons. The V end lost 5 bases, the J end lost 2 bases, and 13 bases lay between the germline ends. The CDR3 is 13 amino acids. Looked up from germline, CDR1 is DFQATT and CDR2 is SNEGSKA (reference sequence). Flow cytometry had shown expanded CD8+CD57+ cells in the patients chosen for sequencing. At blood sampling, none of the patients had yet received therapy. This clonotype was seen many times. Its specificity is unknown.

The J gene is TRBJ2-7, the V gene TRBV20-1; D gene uncertain. The sequenced sample was sorted CD4+, CD8+, or CD8+CD57+ T cells (not recorded which) from PBMCs. This TCR was sampled from a human donor with aplastic anemia. The CDR3 spells CSAEPSAAYEQYF. CDR3 DNA: TGCAGTGCTGAACCGTCCGCCGCCTACGAGCAGTACTTC.